This passage covers 15 T cell receptor beta chains from one sample sequenced in a study of T cell repertoires in cytomegalovirus infection (dated by TCRdb to 2018 to 2020). The antigens for these receptors are not known. The treatment or condition label on this specimen signifies: in vitro stimulation with specific CMV peptide epitopes to enrich CMV-specific T cells. These reads were obtained on an Illumina HiSeq 1500. Using fastp at Q25 and MiXCR, TCRdb reprocessed the public reads and kept productive beta chains. A single entry per CDR3 protein holds the most common genes and DNA from its merged rows. The table for this sample lists 900,000 to 950,000 distinct CDR3 sequences; more than 25% of them were counted only once. Roughly 13% of the sample belongs to the ten largest clones. The source was cultured CD8+ T cells from PBMCs, collected from culture after CMV antigen stimulation. The source is a human donor in good health (CMV status not recorded). Some clones in this sample may be carry-over from other donors' samples.

This clonotype appeared many times. The genes are TRBV7-6 and TRBJ1-1; no reliable D call. The CDR3 is 15 amino acids. The ends were cut back, 5 bases at V and 3 bases at J, with 16 bases in the middle. Germline V gives CDR1 SGHVS, CDR2 FNYEAQ. This chain's CDR3 is CASSRDTDLYTEAFF. CDR3 coding DNA: TGTGCCAGCAGCCGAGACACAGACTTATACACTGAAGCTTTCTTT.

This clonotype was seen only a few times. CDR3 sequence: CAKGTGPTDTQYF. CDR3 in DNA: TGTGCCAAGGGGACAGGGCCCACAGATACGCAGTATTTT. The J gene is TRBJ2-3, the V gene TRBV7-9, with 9 bases that match TRBD1. Looked up from germline, CDR1 is SEHNR and CDR2 is FQNEAQ (reference sequence). This CDR3 comprises 13 residues. Trimming cost V 10 bases and J 2 bases; bases outside gene matches: 4.

Many counts were recorded for this clonotype. This chain uses TRBV7-8 with TRBJ2-2; no clear D. Germline-derived CDR1 and CDR2 are SGHVS and FQNEAQ. This CDR3 has 13 amino acids. With 5 bases removed from V and 5 bases from J, the gap between germline ends came to 9 bases. CDR3 nucleotide sequence: TGTGCCAGCAGCCCCGTGAAAACCGGGGAGCTGTTTTTT. Its protein is CASSPVKTGELFF.

The V gene is TRBV6-1, the J gene TRBJ1-5; the match to TRBD1 covers 9 bases. The junction had 7 bases not matched to a gene; V was cut back by 4 bases and J by 6 bases. This CDR3 contains 15 residues. From germline, CDR1 is MNHNS and CDR2 SASEGT. CDR3 protein: CASSVPGQGVQPQHF. Here the CDR3 DNA reads TGTGCCAGCAGTGTCCCGGGACAGGGCGTTCAGCCCCAGCATTTT.

In its sample, this clonotype was seen a few times. The DNA of the CDR3 is TGCGCCAGCAGCCAAGAATCGGGGTTCCAAGAGACCCAGTACTTC. It translates to CASSQESGFQETQYF. V usage is TRBV4-1 and J usage is TRBJ2-5, with a possible D match to TRBD2 (5 bases). V lost 0 bases and J lost 1, with 9 bases in between. The germline V gene encodes CDR1 MGHRA and CDR2 YSYEKL. CDR3 length equals 15 residues.

The rearrangement joins TRBV6-2 or TRBV6-3 to TRBJ1-2, with D perhaps TRBD1 (6 bases). Looked up from germline, CDR1 is MNHEY and CDR2 is SVGEGT. The CDR3 is 13 amino acids. V was cut by 5 bases and J by 6 bases, with 13 bases left in between. The CDR3 loop reads CASSRGGLNGYTF. In DNA form, the CDR3 reads TGTGCCAGCAGTAGAGGGGGTTTGAATGGCTACACCTTC.

The CDR3 region has the DNA TGCGCCAGCAGTGAAGGTGGGCTTGGCGGCAATCAGCCCCAGCATTTT. It codes for CASSEGGLGGNQPQHF. The V call is TRBV10-2, the J call TRBJ1-5; no definite D call. CDR1 is WSHSY, CDR2 SAAADI, per germline. V was cut by 3 bases and J by 2 bases, with 14 bases left in between. This CDR3 has 16 amino acids.

This clonotype was seen a handful of times. The J gene is TRBJ2-5, the V gene TRBV7-9, with 9 bases matching TRBD2. Trimming took 5 bases from V and 5 from J; bases not matched to a gene: 9. Germline CDR1 and CDR2: SEHNR and FQNEAQ (reference sequence). CDR3 length equals 15 residues. The CDR3 protein is CASSRVAGGRETQYF. The DNA of the CDR3 is TGTGCCAGCAGCCGAGTGGCGGGGGGGCGGGAGACCCAGTACTTC.

This clonotype was detected a few times. This sequence joins TRBV7-6 and TRBJ2-5; 9 positions agree with TRBD1. The V and J ends lost 1 base and 3 bases, in that order; junction bases with no gene match: 9. The length of the CDR3 is 17 residues. CDR1 and CDR2 (germline): SGHVS, FNYEAQ. The CDR3 DNA reads TGTGCCAGCAGCTTAGGCTTGGGACAGGGATTGGAAGAGACCCAGTACTTC. This codes for CASSLGLGQGLEETQYF.

In this sample, this clonotype turned up a few times. This rearrangement joins TRBV7-8 to TRBJ2-1; D may be TRBD2 (6 bases). Trimming pared 10 bases from V and 4 bases from J, leaving 20 bases between. The CDR3 sequence is 15 residues long. Per germline, CDR1 SGHVS and CDR2 FQNEAQ. Here the CDR3 reads CATLGPGDEYNEQFF. CDR3 DNA sequence: TGTGCCACCCTAGGTCCGGGGGACGAATACAATGAGCAGTTCTTC. The full variable domain, in which reference TRBV7-8 and TRBJ2-1 provide the parts outside the CDR3, is GAGVSQSPRYKVAKRGQDVALRCDPISGHVSLFWYQQALGQGPEFLTYFQNEAQLDKSGLPSDRFFAERPEGSVSTLKIQRTQQEDSAVYLCATLGPGDEYNEQFFGPGTRLTVL.

The chain uses TRBV2 and TRBJ1-5; no definite D call. V was pared by 3 bases and J by 6 bases, with 6 bases between. The germline CDR1 and CDR2 sequences are SNHLY and FYNNEI. The CDR3 has 12 amino acids. The CDR3 DNA sequence: TGTGCCAGCAGTGATCGGTTTCAGCCCCAGCATTTT. The encoded protein is CASSDRFQPQHF.

The V gene is TRBV20-1, the J gene TRBJ2-5; possibly TRBD1 for D (5 bases). Trimming pared 0 bases from V and 5 bases from J, leaving 16 bases between. This CDR3 region has 15 residues. CDR1 is DFQATT, CDR2 SNEGSKA, per germline (reference sequence). DNA for the CDR3: TGCAGTGCTAGAGATACGGACAAGGGGCGTGAGACCCAGTACTTC. The encoded protein is CSARDTDKGRETQYF.

The rearrangement joins TRBV20-1 to TRBJ1-1; D unresolved. Trimming removed 0 bases at V and 2 bases at J, with 7 bases between. CDR3 length: 13 amino acids. Germline CDR1 reads DFQATT; CDR2 reads SNEGSKA (reference sequence). CDR3 region: CSARDVPNTEAFF. CDR3 DNA: TGCAGTGCTAGAGACGTCCCCAACACTGAAGCTTTCTTT.

The rearrangement links TRBV10-3 to TRBJ1-5; D uncertain. V lost 2 bases to trimming and J lost 8 bases, with 7 bases between them. Germline assignment: CDR1 ENHRY and CDR2 SYGVKD. The CDR3 spans 12 residues. The CDR3 sequence: CAISEEGKPQHF. CDR3 nucleotide sequence: TGTGCCATCAGTGAGGAAGGGAAGCCCCAGCATTTT.

The chain joins TRBV27 to TRBJ1-2, with a possible D match to TRBD1 (5 bases). Germline V gene sequence: CDR1 MNHEY, CDR2 SMNVEV (reference sequence). This CDR3 has 15 amino acids. V was trimmed by 6 bases and J by 5 bases, leaving 19 bases between them. The CDR3 loop reads CASSYIAGPGYGYTF. CDR3 DNA sequence: TGTGCCAGCAGCTATATAGCGGGGCCAGGGTATGGCTACACCTTC.